The clone carrying this T cell receptor (beta chain) has only a few counts. Its antigen is not identified. These data belong to a study of T-cell memory formation after mild COVID-19. Study-level results: Contracting CD4+ clones were located mainly in CM and EM, and CD8+ clones in EMRA. Clonal second-wave expansions that peaked on day 37 had unconfirmed SARS-CoV-2 specificity. Clones contracting day 15 to 85 were balanced CD4/CD8; later expanders leaned CD4+.

This CDR3 has 14 residues. V was trimmed by 0 bases and J by 7 bases, leaving 10 bases between them. The germline gives CDR1 SGDLS, CDR2 YYNGEE. Constant-segment primers were used for 5'RACE, and the resulting TCR alpha and TCR beta cDNA libraries carried sample barcodes and UMIs. TCRdb processed the 5' RACE reads anew with MiXCR; each CDR3 protein has one entry. The table lists a few hundred thousand distinct CDR3 sequences, approximately 29% of them singletons. The sequenced sample was PBMCs or a T cell subset sorted from them (not recorded which). The clonotype originates from an adult woman who had mild COVID-19 (a few samples of this study predate the infection). Cell type and time point are not known. The V and J genes are TRBV9 and TRBJ1-4; D is undetermined. The CDR3 loop is CASSVESFSEKLFF. CDR3 coding DNA: TGTGCCAGCAGCGTAGAGAGCTTCTCTGAAAAACTGTTTTTT.